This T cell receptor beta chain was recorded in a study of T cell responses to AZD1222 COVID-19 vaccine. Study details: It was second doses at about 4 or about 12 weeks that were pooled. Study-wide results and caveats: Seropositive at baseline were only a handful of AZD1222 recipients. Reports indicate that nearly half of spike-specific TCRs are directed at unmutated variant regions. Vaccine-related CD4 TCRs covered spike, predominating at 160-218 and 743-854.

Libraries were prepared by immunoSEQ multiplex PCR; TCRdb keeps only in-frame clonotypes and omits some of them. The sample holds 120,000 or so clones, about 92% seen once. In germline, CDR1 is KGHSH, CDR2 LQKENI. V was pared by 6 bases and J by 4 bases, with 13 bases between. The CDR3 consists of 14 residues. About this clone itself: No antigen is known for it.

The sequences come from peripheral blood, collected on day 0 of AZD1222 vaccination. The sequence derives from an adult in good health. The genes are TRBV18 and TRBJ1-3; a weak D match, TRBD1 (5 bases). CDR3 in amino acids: CASSKQGPGNTIYF. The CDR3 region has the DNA TGTGCCAGCTCGAAGCAGGGTCCGGGAAACACCATATATTTT.